The clone carrying this TCR beta chain was seen ten or more times. Its specificity is not known. The CDR3 sequence is 14 residues long. CDR1 and CDR2 from the germline V gene are LNHNV and YYDKDF (reference sequence). The V end lost 5 bases, the J end lost 2 bases, and 12 bases lay between the germline ends. The sample comes from a study of T cell repertoires in cytomegalovirus infection. Across the whole study: Shared public TCR beta signatures pointed to both CMV infection and a matching HLA type.

General study results and limits: Carriers of CMV plus the relevant HLA were identified by cumulative public TCR beta family frequency. Dominating the ex vivo response were TCR beta clonotypes that were CMV-specific and HLA-C-restricted.

TCRdb itself ran the reads through MiXCR, one entry per CDR3 protein. In the table there are around 450,000 distinct CDR3 sequences, 11% of which are singletons. The chain is built from TRBV15 and TRBJ1-1; maybe TRBD1 (6 bases). The source of this sequence is a human donor in good health (CMV status not recorded). Some clones in this sample may be carry-over from other donors' samples. The sequenced sample consisted of PBMCs. The CDR3 loop is CATSGTIGNTEAFF. CDR3 bases: TGTGCCACCAGCGGGACAATCGGAAACACTGAAGCTTTCTTT.